A single sample gave rise to the 5 T cell receptor beta chains below, sequenced in a study of cytomegalovirus exposure and HLA in healthy donors. The study ran its PCR with 60 Vbeta and 13 Jbeta primers. Clones were sequenced by immunoSEQ multiplex PCR, and TCRdb holds only the in-frame ones, with some missing. The sample records 150,000 or so clones, more than 75% being singletons. The sequencing input was PBMCs. These receptors were obtained from a man younger than 35 in good health and CMV-seropositive.

The chain combines TRBV10-3 with TRBJ2-3, with 7 positions matching TRBD2. This CDR3 region has 13 residues. Germline loops: CDR1 ENHRY, CDR2 SYGVKD. Trimming removed 10 bases from V and 2 bases from J; junction bases left unmatched: 6. CDR3 nucleotides: TGTGCCACCCGGGGAGGGGACACAGATACGCAGTATTTT. Its translation: CATRGGDTDTQYF.

Details on this clone: Other DNA sequences in this specimen translate into the identical CDR3. The chain links TRBV10-3 to TRBJ2-7; 9 nucleotides line up with TRBD1. Germline V CDR1 and CDR2: ENHRY, SYGVKD. The ends lost 6 bases at V and 0 bases at J; junction bases unmatched: 6. CDR3 length equals 15 residues. CDR3 nucleotide sequence: TGTGCCATCAGCGAGGGGGACAGGGTCTCCTACGAGCAGTACTTC. Amino acids: CAISEGDRVSYEQYF.

This chain uses TRBV9 with TRBJ2-7; D possibly corresponds to TRBD2 (6 bases). CDR3 length: 13 amino acids. CDR1 and CDR2 from the germline V gene are SGDLS and YYNGEE. The V end lost 1 base, the J end lost 5 bases, and 10 bases lay between the germline ends. As DNA, the CDR3 is TGTGCCAGCAGCGTACCCGGGAGCGACGAGCAGTACTTC. It codes for CASSVPGSDEQYF.

This clone has a handful of counts. The rearrangement uses TRBV30 and TRBJ2-5; the D gene is possibly TRBD1 (6 bases). Trimming removed 3 bases from V and 7 bases from J, with 12 bases in between. The CDR3 has 12 amino acids. Germline V gene data show CDR1 as GTSNPN and CDR2 as SVGIG (reference sequence). The CDR3 nucleotides read TGTGCCTGGAGAGAACAGGGTGGGACCCAGTACTTC. Protein product: CAWREQGGTQYF.

J is TRBJ1-4 and V is TRBV7-9; D is possibly TRBD1 (6 bases). Trimming shortened V by 7 bases and J by 5 bases, and 14 bases separated the two germline ends. Per the germline V gene, CDR1 is SEHNR and CDR2 is FQNEAQ (reference sequence). The CDR3 contains 14 residues. CDR3 region: CASIPNGGNEKLFF. The CDR3 region has the DNA TGTGCCAGCATCCCCAATGGGGGCAATGAAAAACTGTTTTTT.